Here is one TCR beta chain with its context. The specificity of this receptor is unknown. The sample holds no much larger clone one base away, and base qualities are not on file. This sample was taken from a study of T cells in localized non-small cell lung cancer (dated by TCRdb to about 2020). In terms of the full investigation: Comparing tumors with uninvolved tumor-adjacent lungs, the study looked at the T cell repertoires of about 240 patients with early-stage NSCLC. The cohort comprised 200 to 300 treatment-naïve NSCLC patients with resected, localized lung tumors. A mean age of approximately 66 years was recorded for the NSCLC patients, of whom more than 120 were male and more than 85 were female.

Overall study results and their limits: Longer overall survival was associated with higher T cell density in blood, whereas shorter survival was associated with higher clonality in adjacent lung. The highest T cell clonality was observed in uninvolved tumor-adjacent lung, where clonality exceeded that of tumor, suggesting that antigenic responses were more focused in uninvolved tumor-adjacent lung. Because the study design was exploratory, TCR variables were selected using unadjusted p-values without false-discovery rate correction. Because multi-region tumor sequencing was not done, intratumor heterogeneity could not be ruled out. A median of about 55 of the top 100 tumor clones were detected in paired uninvolved adjacent lung, and around 30 of these tumor clones were also found among the top 100 clones of the paired uninvolved adjacent lung.

TCR beta CDR3 regions were sequenced from DNA using the immunoSEQ Assay. On the authors' methods: To compute T cell density, TCR beta template counts were normalized to usable DNA, which was estimated by amplifying housekeeping genes. Using the preseqR package, richness was estimated by extrapolating to 120,000 templates for tissue samples and 400,000 templates for PBMC samples. Clonality was defined as one minus Pielou's evenness. Differential abundance testing on productive amino-acid clonotypes, with a minimum total count of 5 and an alpha of 0.1, was used to identify tissue-enriched TCRs. Repertoire overlap between compartments was quantified with the Jaccard Index and Morisita Overlap Index. GLIPH clustered TCR beta CDR3s with public tetramer-defined viral CDR3s; viral motifs required at least three viral sequences plus V-gene enrichment. In its TCRdb copy, this immuneACCESS table keeps in-frame sequences only and misses some clones. Where compared with another copy, unresolved V genes explain less than half of these, and the others have no known cause. V, J and clone size reflect that table, while D and trimming were determined from the DNA. The sample table holds approximately 35,000 clones, of which 80% to 95% were seen once. Around 2.1% of the sample is in the top ten clones.

A distance of 12 bases separates the germline ends of V and J, which lose 5 bases and 8 bases respectively. Counted from cysteine to phenylalanine, this CDR3 has 11 amino acids. Kept here is only the CDR3 DNA, which spans 33 bases and is read in frame from base 1. CDR1 and CDR2 (GTSNPN, SVGIG) derive from the germline V gene (reference sequence). At diagnosis, tumor, uninvolved tumor-adjacent lung and peripheral blood were collected and then preserved as a mix of FFPE and fresh-frozen material. For TCR repertoire profiling, the blood samples were analyzed as peripheral blood mononuclear cells. The sequence came from a female donor over 55 with stage I lung adenocarcinoma. This specimen was peripheral blood, taken before any cancer treatment. Here the chain combines TRBV30 and TRBJ1-1; possibly the D gene is TRBD1, per 5 matching bases. The CDR3 reads as follows: CAWADDSEAFF. In nucleotides, the sequence is TGTGCCTGGGCCGATGACAGCGAAGCTTTCTTT.